This TCR beta chain was observed in a study of blood T cell repertoires in COVID-19. The wider study: Acute-phase and convalescent COVID-19 samples originated in the United States, Italy and Spain. T cells, B-cell-depleted T cells, or PBMCs provided the cDNA or gDNA that served as material.

In the original processing: It was from reference gene primer amplification that nucleated cell counts were estimated. This table comes from immunoSEQ multiplex PCR, and its TCRdb copy is limited to in-frame clones, with some not included. The V and J calls and the clone size are those of that table, but D and trimming were determined from the DNA. The sample carries about 56,000 clones, 80% to 90% recorded once. This clone was counted a single time. What was sequenced was peripheral blood. The receptor comes from a woman aged 80 or over with acute or convalescent COVID-19.

The CDR3 reads CAISQRQGKAGELFF. The CDR3 DNA reads TGTGCCATCAGCCAGAGACAGGGCAAGGCCGGGGAGCTGTTTTTT. The genes are TRBV10-3 and TRBJ2-2; 7 bases map to TRBD1. The CDR3 totals 15 residues. Per the germline V gene, CDR1 is ENHRY and CDR2 is SYGVKD. J lost 6 bases, V lost 6 bases, and 10 bases had no gene match.